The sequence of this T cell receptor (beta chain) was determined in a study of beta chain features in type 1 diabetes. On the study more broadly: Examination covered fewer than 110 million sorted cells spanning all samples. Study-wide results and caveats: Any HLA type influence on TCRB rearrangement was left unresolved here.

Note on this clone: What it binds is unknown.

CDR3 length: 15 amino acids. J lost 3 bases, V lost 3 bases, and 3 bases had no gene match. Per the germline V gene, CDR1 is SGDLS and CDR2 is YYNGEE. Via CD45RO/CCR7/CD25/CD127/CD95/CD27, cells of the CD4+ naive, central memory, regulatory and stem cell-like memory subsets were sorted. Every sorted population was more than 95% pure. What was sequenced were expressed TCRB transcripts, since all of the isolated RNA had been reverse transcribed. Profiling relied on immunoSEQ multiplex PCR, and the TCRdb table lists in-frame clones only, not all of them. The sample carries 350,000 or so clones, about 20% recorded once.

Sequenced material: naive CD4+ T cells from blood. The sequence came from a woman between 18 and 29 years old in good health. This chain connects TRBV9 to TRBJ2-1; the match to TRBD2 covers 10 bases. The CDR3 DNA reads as TGTGCCAGCAGCGCTACTAGCGGGGACTACAATGAGCAGTTCTTC. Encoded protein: CASSATSGDYNEQFF.